This TCR beta chain was observed in a study of blood T cell repertoires in COVID-19. Study at large: Samples came from the United States, Italy and Spain, spanning acute and convalescent COVID-19. Sample material is recorded as cDNA or gDNA derived from T cells, B-cell-depleted T cells, or PBMCs.

Cohorts were determined from participant-reported clinical history. Recovered status in Cohort 3 required two negative PCRs, clearance, or symptom resolution. CDR1 and CDR2 (germline): LGHDT, YNNKEL (reference sequence). Trimming took 5 bases from V and 4 from J, leaving 8 bases between them. The CDR3 consists of 12 residues. Sequencing was performed with immunoSEQ multiplex PCR; in TCRdb, only in-frame clones are kept and a portion is missing. Of around 480,000 clones listed, about nine tenths are singletons. Sample: PBMCs or T cells enriched from blood (not recorded which). J is TRBJ1-1 and V is TRBV3-1 (or the pseudogene TRBV3-2); D perhaps matches TRBD1 (5 bases). The receptor was derived from a woman aged 18-29 years who had recovered from COVID-19. The CDR3 sequence: CASSIRATEAFF. The CDR3 DNA sequence: TGTGCCAGCAGCATCAGGGCCACTGAAGCTTTCTTT.